This section outlines one T cell receptor beta chain sequence together with its context. This clone's antigen is unknown. Per-nucleotide qualities are absent, and no much larger clonotype sits a single base away. The protocol used for the library was 5' RACE. Instrument used: Illumina HiSeq 2500. A second PCR of roughly 6 to 11 cycles was run with a J-beta primer mix and a sample-barcoded 5' primer. A unique molecular identifier was introduced onto each TCR beta cDNA molecule by a template-switch 5' adaptor carrying 12 random nucleotides. Each sample yielded at least 3 million CDR3-containing paired-end reads. All of the RNA was converted into first-strand cDNA using the Mint cDNA synthesis kit, with a TRBC-specific oligonucleotide serving as the primer. Following uracil-DNA glycosylase treatment, all cDNA underwent a first 18-cycle PCR with the universal primers M1SS and BC2_uni_R. Per the authors' processing: For normalization, 1 million high-quality reads were randomly selected from each sample, with every read carrying a distinct molecular identifier. Instead of being binned into consensus sequences, reads that shared molecular identifiers were thrown out. CDR3 identification, clonotype clustering and error correction used MiTCR with a Q25 quality threshold and the strictest error-elimination algorithm. Lower-bound total TCR beta diversity was estimated with a nonparametric unseen species model using Euler transformation. TCRdb reworked the public reads: Q25 trimming with fastp, MiXCR clone assembly, productive beta chains retained. Each CDR3 protein gets just one entry, which takes the most common genes and DNA from the rows behind it. Clone size and V and J calls follow TCRdb, not the original study. The sample table holds over a million distinct CDR3 sequences, of which approximately 59% were seen once. The top ten hold 6.5% to 8.5% of the sample.

These data come from a study of blood T cells in healthy people across ages (dated by TCRdb to between 2015 and 2017). In the study overall: In model experiments, template switching captured roughly one uniquely barcoded TCR beta cDNA molecule for every two T cells. Using deep sequencing normalized with unique cDNA molecular identifiers, the study measured how TCR beta repertoire diversity changes with age. Donors were grouped into four age groups: young (average approximately 16 years), middle-aged (39), aged (around 60) and long-lived (approximately 78). To avoid experimental bias, donors of different ages were distributed randomly across sequencing lanes. Two additional independent replicas of 1 million unique cDNA reads from the same blood draw were analyzed for two donors (one aged 18 to 30 and one aged 80 or older). Overall study results and their limits: Because the CMV infection status of the donors was unknown, age-related changes in expanded clonotypes may potentially have been confounded. Observed TCR beta diversity per million T cells fell roughly linearly with age, and a significant reduction was already apparent by age around 39. Because profiling used bulk unsorted PBMCs, naive and antigen-experienced compartments could not be compared conclusively. Total diversity estimates from one million sequenced T cells were considered lower bounds and underestimates. Observed TCR beta diversity correlated strongly with the percentage of naive T cells measured by flow cytometry. Compared with the aged group, the long-lived group had more naive CD4+ T cells, fewer expanded clones and increased TCR diversity, a pattern suggesting age selection.

Looking up the germline V gene (reference sequence) yields CDR1 SEHNR and CDR2 FQNEAQ. V ends up 5 bases short and J 9 bases short, with an unmatched junction base count of 9. The cysteine opens and the phenylalanine closes a CDR3 of 13 amino acids. The sequence is cut down to CDR3 DNA, 39 bases in frame from base 1. Systemically healthy Caucasian individuals from Russia, some 38 in total and aged about 6 to 100 years, were included as donors. Each donor gave about 9.7 milliliters of peripheral blood, drawn into EDTA-treated Vacutainer tubes. Ficoll-Paque density-gradient centrifugation was used to isolate PBMCs, with at least 6 million per sample. Trizol reagent was used to extract total RNA from the PBMCs, yielding at least 6 micrograms per sample. The percentages of naive CD45RAhigh/CD27high T cells were determined by flow cytometry on a PBMC aliquot from every donor.

Source material: blood. This clonotype originated in a man between 18 and 35 years old in good health. This receptor chain uses TRBV7-9 and TRBJ2-7; 8 middle bases align to TRBD1. CDR3 loop: CASSALGTGGQYF. At the DNA level, the sequence is TGTGCCAGCAGCGCCCTGGGGACAGGTGGGCAGTACTTC. With the rest looked up from the reference TRBV7-9 and TRBJ2-7 genes rather than sequenced, the full variable domain is DTGVSQNPRHKITKRGQNVTFRCDPISEHNRLYWYRQTLGQGPEFLTYFQNEAQLEKSRLLSDRFSAERPKGSFSTLEIQRTEQGDSAMYLCASSALGTGGQYFGPGTRLTVT.